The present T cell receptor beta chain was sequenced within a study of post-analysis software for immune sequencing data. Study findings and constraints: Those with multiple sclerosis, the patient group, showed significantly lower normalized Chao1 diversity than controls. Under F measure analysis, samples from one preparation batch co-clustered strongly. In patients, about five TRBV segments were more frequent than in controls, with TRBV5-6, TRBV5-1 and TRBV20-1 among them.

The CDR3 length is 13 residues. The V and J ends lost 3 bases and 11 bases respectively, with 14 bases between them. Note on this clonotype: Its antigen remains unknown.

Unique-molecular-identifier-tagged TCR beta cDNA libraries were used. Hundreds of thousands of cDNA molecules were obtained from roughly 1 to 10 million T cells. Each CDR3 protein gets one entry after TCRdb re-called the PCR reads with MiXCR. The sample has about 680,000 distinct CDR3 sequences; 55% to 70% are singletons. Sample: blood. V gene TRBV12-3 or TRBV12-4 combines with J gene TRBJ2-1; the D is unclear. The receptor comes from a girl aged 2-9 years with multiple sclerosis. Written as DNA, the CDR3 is TGTGCCAGCAGTTTGGATTTGGAAACCCAGCAGTTCTTC. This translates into CASSLDLETQQFF.